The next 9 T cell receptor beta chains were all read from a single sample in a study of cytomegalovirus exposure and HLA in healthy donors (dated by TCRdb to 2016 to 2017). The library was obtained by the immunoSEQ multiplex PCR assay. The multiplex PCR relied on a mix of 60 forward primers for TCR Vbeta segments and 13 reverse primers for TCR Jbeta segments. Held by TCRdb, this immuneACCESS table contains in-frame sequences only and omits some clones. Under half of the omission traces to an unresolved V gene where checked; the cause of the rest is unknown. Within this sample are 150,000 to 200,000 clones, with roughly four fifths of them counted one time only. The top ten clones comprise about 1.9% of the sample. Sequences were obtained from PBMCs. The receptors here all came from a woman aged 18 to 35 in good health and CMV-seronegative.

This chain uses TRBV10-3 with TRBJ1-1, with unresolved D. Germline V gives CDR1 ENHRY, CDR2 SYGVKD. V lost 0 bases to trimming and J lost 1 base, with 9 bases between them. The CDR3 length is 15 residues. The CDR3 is CAISESQAGNTEAFF. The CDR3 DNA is TGTGCCATCAGTGAGTCGCAGGCTGGGAACACTGAAGCTTTCTTT.

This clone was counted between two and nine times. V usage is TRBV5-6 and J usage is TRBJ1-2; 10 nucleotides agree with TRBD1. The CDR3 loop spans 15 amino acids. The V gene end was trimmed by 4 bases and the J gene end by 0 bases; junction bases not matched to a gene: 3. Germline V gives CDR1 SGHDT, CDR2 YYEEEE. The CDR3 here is CASSRDRGPNYGYTF. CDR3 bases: TGTGCCAGCAGCCGGGACAGGGGACCTAACTATGGCTACACCTTC.

CDR3 residues: CASSLWGTGGIDSPLHF. CDR3 nucleotide sequence: TGTGCCAGCAGCTTGTGGGGGACAGGGGGCATCGATTCACCCCTCCACTTT. J is TRBJ1-6 and V is TRBV5-6; 12 positions agree with TRBD1. The CDR3 has 17 amino acids. After removal of 1 base from V and 8 bases from J, the junction contained 7 bases not matched to a gene. Germline assignment: CDR1 SGHDT and CDR2 YYEEEE.

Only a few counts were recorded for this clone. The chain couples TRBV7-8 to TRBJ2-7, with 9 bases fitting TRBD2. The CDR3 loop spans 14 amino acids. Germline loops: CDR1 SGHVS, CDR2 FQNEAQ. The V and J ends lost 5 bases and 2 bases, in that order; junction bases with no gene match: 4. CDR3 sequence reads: CASSLTSGPYEQYF. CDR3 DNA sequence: TGTGCCAGCAGCCTCACTAGCGGGCCCTACGAGCAGTACTTC.

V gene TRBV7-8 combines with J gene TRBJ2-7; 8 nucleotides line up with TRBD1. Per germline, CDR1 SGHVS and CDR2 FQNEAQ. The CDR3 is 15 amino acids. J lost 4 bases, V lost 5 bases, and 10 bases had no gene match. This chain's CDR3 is CASSPPGGGWYEQYF. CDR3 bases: TGTGCCAGCAGCCCTCCAGGGGGCGGGTGGTACGAGCAGTACTTC.

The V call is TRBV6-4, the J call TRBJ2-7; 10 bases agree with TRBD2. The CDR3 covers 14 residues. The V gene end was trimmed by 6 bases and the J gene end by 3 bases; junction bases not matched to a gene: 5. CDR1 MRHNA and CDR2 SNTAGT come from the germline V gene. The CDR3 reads CASRVLAGFYEQYF. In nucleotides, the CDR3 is TGTGCCAGCAGGGTACTAGCGGGATTCTACGAGCAGTACTTC.

The CDR3 loop reads CASSRSGSSYNEQFF. DNA for the CDR3: TGTGCCAGCAGCCGTAGCGGGAGCTCCTACAATGAGCAGTTCTTC. The chain links TRBV13 to TRBJ2-1; 9 bases fit TRBD2. The CDR3 spans 15 residues. V shed 5 bases and J 0 bases; nucleotides not matched to a gene: 2. The V gene's germline CDR1 is PRHDT and CDR2 FYEKMQ (reference sequence).

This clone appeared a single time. CDR3 loop: CASSLPGQPYGYTF. The DNA of the CDR3 is TGTGCCAGCAGTCTACCGGGACAGCCCTATGGCTACACCTTC. This sequence joins TRBV28 and TRBJ1-2, with 7 bases aligning to TRBD1. The V segment lost 5 bases and the J segment 4 bases; nucleotides outside the gene matches: 7. Germline V gene sequence: CDR1 MDHEN, CDR2 SYDVKM. This CDR3 spans 14 amino acids.

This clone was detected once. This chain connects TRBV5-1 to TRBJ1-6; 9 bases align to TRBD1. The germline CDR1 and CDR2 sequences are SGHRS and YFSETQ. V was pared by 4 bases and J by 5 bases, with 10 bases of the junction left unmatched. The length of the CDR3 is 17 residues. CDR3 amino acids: CASSPRPGQGDNSPLHF. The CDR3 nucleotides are TGCGCCAGCAGCCCCCGCCCGGGACAGGGCGATAATTCACCCCTCCACTTT.